The TCR beta chain described here comes from a study of blood T cell repertoires in COVID-19. Study overall: Acute-phase and convalescent COVID-19 samples originated in the United States, Italy and Spain. PBMCs, B-cell-depleted T cells, or T cells were the source of the cDNA or gDNA that made up the material.

The CDR3 runs to 14 residues. The germline V gene encodes CDR1 KGHSH and CDR2 LQKENI. With 2 bases removed from V and 6 bases from J, the gap between germline ends came to 13 bases. Source study methods: Reference gene primer amplification gave nucleated cell count estimates. TCRdb keeps only in-frame clones here, not all; method: immunoSEQ multiplex PCR. The V and J calls and the clone size are those of that table, but D and trimming were determined from the DNA. The data hold 180,000 or so clones, with about nine tenths observed a single time. The J gene is TRBJ1-1, the V gene TRBV18; possibly TRBD1 for D (5 bases). The sequence came from a man aged 18-30 years with active or convalescent COVID-19. Sequences were obtained from peripheral blood. The CDR3 sequence is CASSPAGEEAEAFF. In DNA form, the CDR3 reads TGTGCCAGCTCACCAGCGGGGGAAGAGGCTGAAGCTTTCTTT.